This T cell receptor beta chain was documented in a study of shared clonotypes between healthy human individuals. The study's findings and limits: Relative to their counterparts shared across all four donors, non-shared clonotypes exhibited diminished generation probabilities. In general, naive subsets displayed greater estimated richness than memory subsets did.

Produced via immunoSEQ multiplex PCR; TCRdb's table is partial and in-frame only. The sample has 1.5 million to 2.5 million clones, roughly 94% seen once. A word on this clone: Its antigen remains unknown.

In germline, CDR1 is MGHDK, CDR2 SYGVNS. The CDR3 covers 16 residues. The J segment lost 0 bases and the V segment lost 3 bases, leaving 7 bases of the junction unmatched. Naive CD8 cells, CD45RO-negative and positively selected for CCR7, excluded terminally differentiated effector memory CD45RA+ cells. Sequencing used naive CD8+ T cells sorted from blood. The rearrangement joins TRBV25-1 to TRBJ1-1, with 7 bases lining up with TRBD1. This receptor was identified in a man younger than 30 in good health. The CDR3 nucleotides are TGTGCCAGCAGTGAGATTTGGACAGGCGTGAACACTGAAGCTTTCTTT. This translates into CASSEIWTGVNTEAFF.